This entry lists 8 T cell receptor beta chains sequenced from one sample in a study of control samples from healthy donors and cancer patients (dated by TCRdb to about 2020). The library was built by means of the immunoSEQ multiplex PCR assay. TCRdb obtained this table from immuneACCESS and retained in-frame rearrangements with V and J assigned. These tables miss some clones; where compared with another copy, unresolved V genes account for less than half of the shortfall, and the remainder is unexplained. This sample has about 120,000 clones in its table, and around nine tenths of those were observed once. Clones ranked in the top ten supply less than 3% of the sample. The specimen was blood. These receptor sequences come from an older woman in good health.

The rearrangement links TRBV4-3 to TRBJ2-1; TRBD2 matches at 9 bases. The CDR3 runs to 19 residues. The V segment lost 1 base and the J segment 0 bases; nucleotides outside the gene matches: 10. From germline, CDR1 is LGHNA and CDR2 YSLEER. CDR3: CASSQGISGGSYSYNEQFF. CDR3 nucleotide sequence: TGCGCCAGCAGCCAAGGAATTAGCGGGGGTTCCTACTCCTACAATGAGCAGTTCTTC.

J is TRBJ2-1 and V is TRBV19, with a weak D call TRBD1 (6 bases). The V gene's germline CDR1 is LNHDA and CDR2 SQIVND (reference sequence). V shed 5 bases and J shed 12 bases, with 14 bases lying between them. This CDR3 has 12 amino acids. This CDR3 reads CASSPDRSPQFF. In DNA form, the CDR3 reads TGTGCCAGTAGTCCGGACAGATCACCGCAGTTCTTC.

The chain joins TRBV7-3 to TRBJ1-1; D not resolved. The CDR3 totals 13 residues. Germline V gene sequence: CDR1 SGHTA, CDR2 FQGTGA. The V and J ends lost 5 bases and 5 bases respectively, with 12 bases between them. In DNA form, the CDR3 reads TGTGCCAGCAGCCCGCGGGAAGGGACTGAAGCTTTCTTT. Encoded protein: CASSPREGTEAFF.

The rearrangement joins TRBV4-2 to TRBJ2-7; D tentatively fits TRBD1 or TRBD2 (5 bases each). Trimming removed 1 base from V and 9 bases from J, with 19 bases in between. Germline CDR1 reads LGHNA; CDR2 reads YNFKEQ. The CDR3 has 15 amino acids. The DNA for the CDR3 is TGTGCCAGCAGCCAAGCACGTTCCCGAGGGGACCGGCAGTACTTC. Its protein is CASSQARSRGDRQYF.

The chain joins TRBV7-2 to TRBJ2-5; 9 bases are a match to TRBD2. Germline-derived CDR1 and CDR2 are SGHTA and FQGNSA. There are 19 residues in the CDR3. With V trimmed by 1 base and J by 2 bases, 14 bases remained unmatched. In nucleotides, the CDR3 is TGTGCCAGCAGCTTAGTTTCTCGTGGTAGCGGGGGACGTCAAGAGACCCAGTACTTC. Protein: CASSLVSRGSGGRQETQYF. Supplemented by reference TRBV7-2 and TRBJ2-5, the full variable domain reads GAGVSQSPSNKVTEKGKDVELRCDPISGHTALYWYRQSLGQGLEFLIYFQGNSAPDKSGLPSDRFSAERTGGSVSTLTIQRTQQEDSAVYLCASSLVSRGSGGRQETQYFGPGTRLLVL.

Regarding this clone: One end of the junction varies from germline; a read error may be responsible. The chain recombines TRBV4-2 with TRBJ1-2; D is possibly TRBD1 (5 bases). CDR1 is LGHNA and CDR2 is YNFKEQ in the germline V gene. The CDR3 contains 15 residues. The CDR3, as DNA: TGTGCCAGCAGCCAAGACCCGATGGGGGACTATGGCCACACCTTC. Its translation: CASSQDPMGDYGHTF.

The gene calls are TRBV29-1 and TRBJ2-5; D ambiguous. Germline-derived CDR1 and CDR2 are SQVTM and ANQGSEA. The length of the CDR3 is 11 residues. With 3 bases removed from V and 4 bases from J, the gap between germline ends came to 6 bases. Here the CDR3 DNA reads TGCAGCGTTGACTTTACAGAGACCCAGTACTTC. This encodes CSVDFTETQYF.

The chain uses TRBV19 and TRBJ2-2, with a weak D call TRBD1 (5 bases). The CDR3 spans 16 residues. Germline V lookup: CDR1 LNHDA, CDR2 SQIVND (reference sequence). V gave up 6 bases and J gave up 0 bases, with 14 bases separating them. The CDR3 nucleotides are TGTGCCAGTAGCACAGGAATTTTCCCGAACACCGGGGAGCTGTTTTTT. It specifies CASSTGIFPNTGELFF.